A selection of T cell receptor beta chains follows, all from one sample in a study of T cell changes during pregnancy in multiple sclerosis. Using immunoSEQ multiplex PCR, the repertoire was profiled, and TCRdb retains in-frame clones only, with some absent. The sample yields under 55,000 clones, around 90% seen once. The sample consisted of PBMCs (not recorded whether the cells were cultured). Source of these receptors: a female donor with multiple sclerosis, enrolled in a pregnancy study. Each CDR3 is given with its conserved first and last residue.

v_gene: TRBV10-3; j_gene: TRBJ1-1; CDR3aa: CAISEGVDTEAFF
v_gene: TRBV30; j_gene: TRBJ2-2; CDR3aa: CAWTGRNTGELFF
v_gene: TRBV19; j_gene: TRBJ2-1; CDR3aa: CASSIQTTVHEQFF
v_gene: TRBV14; j_gene: TRBJ1-2; CDR3aa: CASSQDQGTGPYGYTF
v_gene: TRBV7-3; j_gene: TRBJ1-1; CDR3aa: CASSLQGDNTEAFF
v_gene: TRBV27; j_gene: TRBJ1-4; CDR3aa: CASRGRRGEKLFF
v_gene: TRBV7-9; j_gene: TRBJ1-1; CDR3aa: CASSHPQGSTEAFF
v_gene: TRBV19; j_gene: TRBJ1-2; CDR3aa: CASEKKYGYTF
v_gene: TRBV5-1; j_gene: TRBJ2-1; CDR3aa: CASSSAGTSGRNEQFF
v_gene: TRBV7-9; j_gene: TRBJ2-3; CDR3aa: CASSRAGDTQYF
v_gene: TRBV9; j_gene: TRBJ2-3; CDR3aa: CASSVVGGSTDTQYF
v_gene: TRBV4-2; j_gene: TRBJ1-2; CDR3aa: CASSQGHSTTNYGYTF
v_gene: TRBV6-1; j_gene: TRBJ2-7; CDR3aa: CASTSVPYSYEQYF
v_gene: TRBV29-1; j_gene: TRBJ1-1; CDR3aa: CSVEPGQNTEAFF
v_gene: TRBV25-1; j_gene: TRBJ2-7; CDR3aa: CASKNNRGNEQYF
v_gene: TRBV7-9; j_gene: TRBJ2-3; CDR3aa: CASSLELAGPTDTQYF
v_gene: TRBV5-1; j_gene: TRBJ1-3; CDR3aa: CASSLGTEVSGNTIYF
v_gene: TRBV7-6; j_gene: TRBJ2-1; CDR3aa: CASSPSVGGTTSYNEQFF
v_gene: TRBV6-6; j_gene: TRBJ1-2; CDR3aa: CASRPGTANYGYTF
v_gene: TRBV5-1; j_gene: TRBJ2-5; CDR3aa: CASSTSGQGRRETQYF
v_gene: TRBV5-1; j_gene: TRBJ2-4; CDR3aa: CASSPRAVTIAKNIQYF
v_gene: TRBV30; j_gene: TRBJ2-7; CDR3aa: CAWRTGPPGEQYF
v_gene: TRBV9; j_gene: TRBJ1-2; CDR3aa: CASSARQGENYGYTF
v_gene: TRBV7-9; j_gene: TRBJ2-1; CDR3aa: CASSSRLAGPRNEQFF
v_gene: TRBV5-1; j_gene: TRBJ1-4; CDR3aa: CASSLEGTNEKLFF
v_gene: TRBV5-4; j_gene: TRBJ1-2; CDR3aa: CASSLGTGIGYTF
v_gene: TRBV14; j_gene: TRBJ1-3; CDR3aa: CASSQTPQGYLQSGNTIYF
v_gene: TRBV6-1; j_gene: TRBJ2-3; CDR3aa: CASSEAGYHAIATQYF
v_gene: TRBV5-1; j_gene: TRBJ2-5; CDR3aa: CASSLGLGRETQYF
v_gene: TRBV28; j_gene: TRBJ1-3; CDR3aa: CASSLNGGSGNTIYF
v_gene: TRBV27; j_gene: TRBJ2-1; CDR3aa: CASSLQQGWHEQFF
v_gene: TRBV27; j_gene: TRBJ2-3; CDR3aa: CASSLTHSGRVDTQYF
v_gene: TRBV10-2; j_gene: TRBJ2-7; CDR3aa: CASSGTPYEQYF
v_gene: TRBV7-2; j_gene: TRBJ1-1; CDR3aa: CASSFSLPRDTEAFF
v_gene: TRBV18; j_gene: TRBJ1-3; CDR3aa: CASSPGQEPDTIYF
v_gene: TRBV6-4; j_gene: TRBJ2-6; CDR3aa: CASSDSNSGANVLTF
v_gene: TRBV4-1; j_gene: TRBJ1-5; CDR3aa: CASSPKGENNQPQHF
v_gene: TRBV7-9; j_gene: TRBJ1-1; CDR3aa: CASSLAGPEAFF
v_gene: TRBV27; j_gene: TRBJ1-1; CDR3aa: CASSFGAGERNTEAFF
v_gene: TRBV28; j_gene: TRBJ2-7; CDR3aa: CASIQTGGGLYEQYF
v_gene: TRBV27; j_gene: TRBJ2-5; CDR3aa: CASSLLGETQYF
v_gene: TRBV14; j_gene: TRBJ1-1; CDR3aa: CASSQGRNTEAFF
v_gene: TRBV28; j_gene: TRBJ2-5; CDR3aa: CASSSPWGGRETQYF
v_gene: TRBV5-4; j_gene: TRBJ2-1; CDR3aa: CASSLVFAEPYNEQFF
v_gene: TRBV7-9; j_gene: TRBJ2-7; CDR3aa: CASSPVTYEQYF
v_gene: TRBV6-5; j_gene: TRBJ1-2; CDR3aa: CASRETGNNYGYTF
v_gene: TRBV5-4; j_gene: TRBJ1-2; CDR3aa: CASSPDRGPSYTF
v_gene: TRBV5-1; j_gene: TRBJ1-6; CDR3aa: CASSLTTGEGPLHF
v_gene: TRBV4-3; j_gene: TRBJ2-1; CDR3aa: CASSQDNPSGVLAGPNNEQFF
v_gene: TRBV27; j_gene: TRBJ2-1; CDR3aa: CASSLSRWGVREQFF
v_gene: TRBV28; j_gene: TRBJ1-1; CDR3aa: CASTRQGGTEAFF